The entry below describes one TCR beta chain. This sample was included in a study of Tregs in tolerant kidney transplant recipients. About the study: Related graft donors supplied nonmyeloablative bone marrow transplants, and mixed chimerism was transient.

In germline, CDR1 is SQVTM, CDR2 ANQGSEA. Trimming removed 7 bases from V and 0 bases from J; junction bases left unmatched: 9. CDR3 size: 15 residues. Thawed PBMCs were FACS-sorted into unstimulated CD4+CD25+CD127- regulatory T cells, CD4+CD25- non-regulatory cells, CD4 and CD8 cells. Assay used: immunoSEQ multiplex PCR; TCRdb lists only in-frame clones, some missing. This sample yields some 66,000 clones, of which over 85% are seen a single time; approximately 11% belongs to the top ten. The chain combines TRBV29-1 with TRBJ2-1; 7 nucleotides line up with TRBD1. The source was CD8+ T cells from blood, collected before the transplant. This TCR was recovered from a human donor who received a combined kidney and bone marrow transplant. In DNA, the CDR3 is TGCAGCGGAGTTCCCGACAGGGCCTCCTACAATGAGCAGTTCTTC. Translating gives CSGVPDRASYNEQFF.